These T cell receptor beta chains were read from a single sample in a study of blood T cells in healthy people across ages. TCRdb redid the calling of the 5' RACE reads with MiXCR, one entry per CDR3 protein. The sample has 1.8 million or so distinct CDR3 sequences, around 42% seen once. The material sequenced was blood. These receptors were obtained from a human donor in good health. CDR3s include the opening cysteine and the closing phenylalanine or tryptophan. A D gene is named only where the DNA matches it firmly. Clone size is stated in some rows and not others, as once, few, many or a class when expanded.

CDR3 protein | CDR3 DNA | J gene | D gene | clone size | V gene
CASSQAVDRVGNTIYF | TGTGCCAGCAGCCAAGCGGTTGACAGGGTGGGAAACACCATATATTTT | TRBJ1-3 | TRBD1 | - | TRBV4-2
CASSPQRGSYNSPLHF | TGTGCCAGCAGCCCTCAACGGGGCTCCTATAATTCACCCCTCCACTTT | TRBJ1-6 | - | - | TRBV7-8
CASSRSTGGPHGYTF | TGTGCCAGCAGTCGTTCGACAGGGGGCCCTCATGGCTACACCTTC | TRBJ1-2 | TRBD1 | - | TRBV6-7
CASSLRGRYNEQFF | TGTGCCAGCAGCTTAAGGGGAAGGTACAATGAGCAGTTCTTC | TRBJ2-1 | - | - | TRBV7-2
CASSVGLAGDYCEQYF | TGTGCCAGCAGCGTGGGACTAGCGGGGGACTACTGCGAGCAGTACTTC | TRBJ2-7 | TRBD2 | - | TRBV9
CASSRSYNGEAFF | TGTGCCAGCAGCAGGAGTTATAACGGTGAAGCTTTCTTT | TRBJ1-1 | - | - | TRBV7-9
CASSEDQSSGNTIYF | TGTGCCAGCAGCGAAGATCAGTCCTCTGGAAACACCATATATTTT | TRBJ1-3 | - | - | TRBV6-5
CASSPPGRVRADTQYF | TGTGCCAGCAGTCCCCCGGGGAGAGTCAGAGCAGATACGCAGTATTTT | TRBJ2-3 | - | - | TRBV12-3/TRBV12-4
CASSQGEGLRETQYF | TGCGCCAGCAGCCAAGGAGAGGGACTACGAGAGACCCAGTACTTC | TRBJ2-5 | TRBD2 | - | TRBV4-3
CASSYPKDGTYGYTF | TGTGCCAGCAGTTACCCCAAAGACGGGACCTATGGCTACACCTTC | TRBJ1-2 | - | - | TRBV28
CADSPGQGYEQYF | TGTGCCGACAGCCCAGGACAGGGATACGAGCAGTACTTC | TRBJ2-7 | TRBD1 | once | TRBV13
CASSYRVYEKLFF | TGTGCCAGCAGTTACCGGGTTTATGAAAAACTGTTTTTT | TRBJ1-4 | - | - | TRBV6-6
CAGSGPDSYNEQFF | TGTGCCGGCAGTGGTCCGGACTCCTACAATGAGCAGTTCTTC | TRBJ2-1 | - | - | TRBV28
CASSDLEETITDTQYF | TGTGCCAGCAGCGACCTGGAGGAAACAATCACAGATACGCAGTATTTT | TRBJ2-3 | - | - | TRBV27
CASSASGRMNTEAFF | TGTGCCAGCAGTGCCTCGGGGCGGATGAACACTGAAGCTTTCTTT | TRBJ1-1 | - | few | TRBV6-5
CASRTVNQPQHF | TGTGCCAGCAGAACAGTCAATCAGCCCCAGCATTTT | TRBJ1-5 | - | many | TRBV28